This TCR beta chain comes out of a study of blood T cell repertoires in COVID-19. The length of the CDR3 is 15 residues. V lost 7 bases and J lost 4; bases outside the gene matches: 6. The germline gives CDR1 MNHEY, CDR2 SVGAGI. Generated by immunoSEQ multiplex PCR, the TCRdb table keeps only in-frame clones and is missing some. The sample carries around 68,000 clones, around 93% recorded once. The sequence derives from a man in his 70s with active COVID-19. The rearrangement links TRBV6-5 to TRBJ2-5; 13 positions agree with TRBD2. The sequencing sample was made of peripheral blood. The CDR3, as DNA: TGTGCCAGCACCCTCAGACTAGCGGGGGGAGAGACCCAGTACTTC. Its translation is CASTLRLAGGETQYF.